The text below deals with one T cell receptor beta chain. The count of this clone is one. The clone's antigen remains unknown. No base quality values were provided; no much bigger clone lies one nucleotide off. Measured from the cysteine to the phenylalanine, the CDR3 is 15 residues long. The retained sequence is limited to the CDR3, 45 bases, with the frame set at the first base. Via the germline V gene, CDR1 is SNHLY and CDR2 FYNNEI. V and J lose 5 bases and 0 bases, and a span of 10 bases separates them. This sample was included in a study of cytomegalovirus exposure and HLA in healthy donors (dated by TCRdb to 2016 to 2017). Regarding the study in general: According to an earlier analysis of several hundred of the donors, some 180 million T cells yielded approximately 120 million unique TCR beta sequences and about 300 Gb of sequence data. The T cell repertoires of several hundred subjects were profiled by immunosequencing and related to cytomegalovirus serostatus. Four or five DR-DQ haplotypes were handled as single units for association and clustering because linkage in the cohort was strong. Alongside the repertoire data, information on donor age, sex, ethnicity and CMV serostatus was compiled. The study combined high-throughput TCR immunosequencing, statistical association of individual TCRs with disease status, and machine learning to predict cytomegalovirus infection status. Besides the first cohort of some 670 subjects, a separate validation cohort made up of 120 different subjects was used. Every discovery cohort repertoire had been produced on one sequencing platform. Among the roughly 410 genotyped donors, approximately 81% belonged to the genetic ancestry cluster associated with self-reported Caucasian donors. An early release that covered roughly 600 HLA-typed donors contained around 330 gigabases of sequencing data and around 85 million unique TCR sequences. A later analysis re-examined previously published TCR beta repertoires from more than 550 donors and added high-resolution HLA genotyping to investigate patterns of TCR occurrence. The aim of the study was to test whether cataloging public T cell receptors could identify signatures of past pathogen exposure. The number of donors typed differed by locus, with about 629-630 for A, B, C, DRB1 and DQB1, more than 500 for DQA1, 600 to 610 for DPA1, and over 400 for DPB1. In a later genetic analysis, genome-wide SNP genotypes for about 55% of the roughly 670 donors were used, and that subset was treated as a discovery cohort. Both class I and class II loci were covered by HLA typing, at four-digit resolution. On average, about 200,000 unique TCR beta nucleotide sequences were sequenced per donor among a few hundred genotyped donors of the cohort, with about 19% of those sequences being non-productive. Rather than drawing on any new phenotypic data, the later analysis identified candidate immune exposures from TCR beta sequences and the way those sequences occurred across donors. In an earlier analysis of a few hundred of the donors, high-throughput TCR beta sequencing was used to judge whether each TCR beta V gene segment behaved as functional or pseudogenic. Here is what the overall study found, with its caveats: Presence/absence analyses assumed roughly uniform sequencing depth across donors, an assumption that may not hold. A group of highly shared sequence variants was considered likely to be a technical artifact of the sequencing pipeline. A later analysis found that TCR association rates varied across HLA loci, with DRB1 alleles showing the most associated TCRs and HLA-C alleles the fewest. Most TCR sequences were observed very rarely across donors, whereas some public TCRs were present in many individuals. An association between a missense DCLRE1C variant and V-gene and J-gene trimming of TCR beta chains was found in a later genetic analysis and replicated in an independent cohort. Correlated functional status among segregating V segments might reflect linkage disequilibrium, but an unknown experimental factor could not be ruled out. A later analysis associated roughly 17,000 TCR beta sequences with specific HLA alleles at a false discovery rate of 0.05. Immune exposure information for the cohort was limited to CMV serostatus. Some IMGT-functional V segments, including TRBV6-2 and TRBV6-3, could not be told apart with the 87-base-pair reads, so those segments were excluded. According to a later analysis, parvovirus B19, influenza, CMV and Epstein-Barr virus appeared linked to several top co-occurrence clusters. Compared with equally common non-associated chains, HLA-associated TCR beta chains in a later analysis were more clonally expanded and had lower generation probabilities. In vitro tests confirmed that a few of the cytomegalovirus-associated TCR beta chains recognize cytomegalovirus antigens. A further reported finding was that TCR beta sequences accurately predicted the HLA-A and HLA-B alleles for most subjects in the first cohort. It was suggested by the authors that the approach could potentially be generalized to other disease states and immunological phenotypes. When HLA alleles, especially DR and DQ, strongly co-occurred, TCR associations were difficult to assign to individual alleles. The classifier was reported to diagnose cytomegalovirus status with high specificity and sensitivity in both the original cohort and the validation cohort. In an earlier analysis of 450 to 750 of the donors, most TCR beta V segments appeared in productive rearrangements about 90% or about 30% of the time, broadly matching IMGT annotations. Because HLA typing was missing for some donors at each locus, association tests included only the typed subset. Seventeen rarely observed V segments, including chromosome 9 orphons, were excluded from the earlier analysis of just under 600 of the donors because counts were too low. A later analysis found that most CMV-associated TCR beta chains appeared HLA-restricted, with HLA associations seemingly driven largely by CMV exposure. In a later genetic analysis, fewer N-insertions in productive TCRs were reported among donors in an Asian-associated ancestry cluster than the roughly 710-donor mean. This cohort had only TCR beta chains sequenced, and the lack of alpha or paired-chain data limited which features could be detected. The study listed around 160 TCR beta chains as associated with cytomegalovirus.

Library construction relied on the immunoSEQ multiplex PCR assay. For the multiplex PCR, a mixture combining 60 forward primers for TCR Vbeta segments and 13 reverse primers for TCR Jbeta segments was used. A multiplex PCR assay on genomic DNA amplified the CDR3 region of rearranged TCR beta genes. On the Illumina HiSeq System, the amplified TCR beta libraries were sequenced as 87-base-pair reads. Concerning the study's data processing: In a later analysis, about 80 million unique TCR beta chains were counted across the 650 to 700 repertoires, and around 11 million of these chains were shared by at least two donors. Raw reads were error-corrected and collapsed into unique sequences by a nearest-neighbor algorithm in which closely related sequences were merged to remove PCR and sequencing errors. V, D and J gene segments were assigned by aligning CDR3 sequences to IMGT reference sequences. For a sequence to be retained, a match of at least six nucleotides to both a V gene segment and a J gene segment was required. A rearrangement was called productive if the CDR3 had no stop codons and remained in frame with V and J, and every other rearrangement was called non-productive. CDR3 was defined by IMGT convention, running from the second conserved V-encoded cysteine to the conserved J-encoded phenylalanine. The earlier analysis of some 580 of the donors excluded any sequence lacking an unambiguous match to a single V gene segment. In an earlier analysis of roughly 600 of the donors, a V segment was called functional when productive rearrangements were above 56.7%, and segregating when the standard deviation between donors exceeded 5%. To diagnose cytomegalovirus status from the catalog of TCR beta chain sequences, a statistical classification framework was built. In a later analysis, V and J genes were assigned by comparing TCR nucleotide sequences against IMGT/GENE-DB human TR gene sequences. The TCRdist pipeline was used in a later analysis to assign CDR3 sequences and most-parsimonious VDJ recombination scenarios. In a later analysis, each TCR beta chain was defined by its CDR3 amino acid sequence together with its V-gene family, and reads without a unique V-gene family were excluded. To address suspected cross-contamination and a sequencing artifact, a later analysis removed over 500 highly shared, low-generation-probability nucleotide sequences. In a later analysis, a clonal expansion index was calculated for each public chain from normalized within-repertoire ranks of inferred template counts. In a later analysis, generation probabilities were computed using a VDJ recombination model fitted to out-of-frame rearrangements, and the results were checked against IGoR. Hypergeometric tests were used in a later analysis to score TCR-TCR, TCR-HLA and TCR-CMV co-occurrence, with a repertoire-size bias correction applied to the TCR pairs. In a later analysis, false discovery rates were estimated by permuting HLA or CMV assignments 20 times. A later analysis grouped co-occurring TCRs with DBSCAN, adding TCRdist sequence similarity when clustering within HLA-allele-positive subsets. For co-occurrence clustering, repertoires with fewer than 30,000 or more than 120,000 public chains were excluded, along with a handful of repertoires with anomalous nucleotide sharing. TCRdb obtained this table from immuneACCESS and retained in-frame rearrangements with V and J assigned. These tables miss some clones; where compared with another copy, unresolved V genes account for less than half of the shortfall, and the remainder is unexplained. D and trimming were read from the DNA, whereas the V and J calls and clone size are those reported in that table. The sample data list approximately 160,000 clones, and 70% to 90% of these were observed just once. Around 4.8% of the sample lies in the top ten.

The cohort consisted of 670 or so healthy bone marrow donors. At the time of sampling, all cohort members were nominally healthy, though unrecorded immune exposures were likely present. The donor tested CMV seropositive, placing the donor among the 289 seropositive members of the cohort. A peripheral blood sample was collected from each donor, and TCR beta sequencing was performed on peripheral blood mononuclear cells. The Qiagen DNeasy Blood Extraction Kit was used to extract genomic DNA from the blood cell samples. This clonotype originated in a girl under 18 in good health and CMV-seropositive. The chain was built from TRBV2 and TRBJ2-2, with no reliable assignment of the D segment. Sequencing input: PBMCs. CDR3 sequence: CASSRSPTNTGELFF. The DNA is TGTGCCAGCAGTCGGTCGCCTACGAACACCGGGGAGCTGTTTTTT.